This T cell receptor (beta chain) stems from a study of response to subunit inactivated influenza vaccine. Points from the study as a whole: Authors proposed each seasonal influenza vaccination draws in few new T cells.

MiXCR was run by TCRdb on the RT-PCR reads, yielding one entry per CDR3 protein. The data hold around 200,000 distinct CDR3 sequences, with 9.2% observed a single time. This CDR3 contains 17 residues. The ends were cut back, 0 bases at V and 4 bases at J, with 17 bases in the middle. Per germline, CDR1 LGHNA and CDR2 YSLEER. Regarding this clonotype: Its antigen is undetermined.

Sample: non-naive T cells sorted from PBMCs, taken on the day of vaccination. The genes are TRBV4-3 and TRBJ2-3; D uncertain. The TCR comes from a man in his fifties who received an inactivated influenza vaccine. CDR3 coding DNA: TGCGCCAGCAGCCAAGATATTCTCAGAAAAGCTTCAGATACGCAGTATTTT. Its protein is CASSQDILRKASDTQYF.